This T cell receptor (beta chain) stems from a study of cytomegalovirus exposure and HLA in healthy donors. TCRdb's copy holds only in-frame clones and misses some; the assay was immunoSEQ multiplex PCR. The table has 150,000 to 200,000 clones, 65% to 90% seen once. The V and J ends lost 0 bases and 4 bases, in that order; junction bases with no gene match: 5. Germline V lookup: CDR1 MNHEY, CDR2 SVGAGI. This CDR3 contains 15 residues. Sequencing was carried out using PBMCs. This receptor was identified in a woman younger than 35 in good health and CMV-seronegative. V and J are TRBV6-5 and TRBJ2-5, with TRBD2 matching 7 bases. The CDR3 protein is CASSYSMGGAETQYF. The CDR3 DNA follows: TGTGCCAGCAGTTACTCTATGGGAGGGGCAGAGACCCAGTACTTC.